Given below is one T cell receptor beta chain in context. Its antigen is not known. Germline V gene sequence: CDR1 MNHEY, CDR2 SVGAGI. V was shortened by 5 bases and J by 7 bases, with 12 bases between the two germline ends. The CDR3 length is 13 residues. Antigen-specific CD4+ T cells expanded by the ViraFEST assay with viral peptide pools were then sequenced. With about 9 days of culture completed, CD4+ T cells were isolated. It was two doses of either the BNT162b2 or mRNA-1273 vaccine that participants received. Each well held 1.5 million to 2.5 million PBMC cultured with about 9.9 ug/ml peptides and 9.5 to 10 IU/ml IL-2. The sample is drawn from a study of vaccination effects on CD4 cells after COVID-19. Using immunoSEQ multiplex PCR, the repertoire was profiled, and TCRdb retains in-frame clones only, with some absent. The sample records under 30,000 clones, around 74% being singletons.

Sample: CD4+ T cells from PBMCs cultured with HCoV-OC43 spike peptides, taken after COVID-19 vaccination. Subset noted: HCoV-OC43 spike overlapping peptide pool stimulation. The rearrangement joins TRBV6-5 to TRBJ1-5; TRBD1 is a possible D gene (5 bases). The sequence was collected from a human donor who received a COVID-19 vaccine. The CDR3 DNA reads as TGTGCCAGCAGTAGCCAGGGAGGCCAGCCCCAGCATTTT. Its protein is CASSSQGGQPQHF.